This T cell receptor beta chain was documented in a study of blood T cells in healthy people across ages. Germline CDR1 reads MGHDK; CDR2 reads SYGVNS. The V end was cut by 6 bases, the J end by 5 bases, with 10 bases between. The CDR3 consists of 12 residues. This clonotype has more than one count but fewer than ten. This clone may be a read error of a much larger clone one base away. A second PCR of about 7 to 12 cycles used a sample-barcoded 5' primer and a J-beta primer mix. Each sample yielded at least 2.5 million CDR3-containing paired-end reads. TCRdb reprocessed the 5' RACE reads via MiXCR and lists one record per CDR3 protein. The repertoire includes approximately 820,000 distinct CDR3 sequences, under 45% of them detected once, and nearly 20% sits in the top ten.

This receptor was taken from a man aged 55-75 years in good health. The V gene is TRBV25-1, the J gene TRBJ1-1; possible D gene TRBD1, 5 bases. Source material: blood. The CDR3, as DNA: TGTGCCAGCAGGGAGGGGCGGACTGAAGCTTTCTTT. Residues: CASREGRTEAFF.